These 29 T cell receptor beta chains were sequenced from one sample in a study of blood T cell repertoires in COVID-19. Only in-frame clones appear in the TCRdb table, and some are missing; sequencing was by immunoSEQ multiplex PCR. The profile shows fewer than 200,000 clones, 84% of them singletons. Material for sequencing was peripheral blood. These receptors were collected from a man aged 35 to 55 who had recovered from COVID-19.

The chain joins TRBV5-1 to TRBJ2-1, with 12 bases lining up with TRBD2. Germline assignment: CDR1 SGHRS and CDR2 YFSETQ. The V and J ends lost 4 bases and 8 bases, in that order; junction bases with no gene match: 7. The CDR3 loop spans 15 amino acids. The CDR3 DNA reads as TGCGCCAGCAGCCCCCTAGCGGGAGGGCTGCATGAGCAGTTCTTC. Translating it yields CASSPLAGGLHEQFF.

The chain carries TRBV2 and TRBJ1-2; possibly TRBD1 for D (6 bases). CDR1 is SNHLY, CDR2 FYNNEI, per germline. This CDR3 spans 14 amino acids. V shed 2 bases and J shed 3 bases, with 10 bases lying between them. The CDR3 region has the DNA TGTGCCAGCAGTGAATGGGACATTGACTATGGCTACACCTTC. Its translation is CASSEWDIDYGYTF.

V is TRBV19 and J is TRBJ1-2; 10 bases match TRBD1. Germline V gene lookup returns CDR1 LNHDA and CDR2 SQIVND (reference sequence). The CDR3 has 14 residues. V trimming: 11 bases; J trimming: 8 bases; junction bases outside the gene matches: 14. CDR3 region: CASSAGQGVGGYTF. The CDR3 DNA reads TGTGCCTCCTCCGCCGGACAGGGGGTTGGCGGCTACACCTTC.

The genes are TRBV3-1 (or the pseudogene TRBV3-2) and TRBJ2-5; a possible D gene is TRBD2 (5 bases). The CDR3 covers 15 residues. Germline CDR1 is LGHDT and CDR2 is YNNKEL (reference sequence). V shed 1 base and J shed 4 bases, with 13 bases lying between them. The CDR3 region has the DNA TGTGCCAGCAGCCAAGTTCCAGGAGGCGGAGAGACCCAGTACTTC. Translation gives CASSQVPGGGETQYF.

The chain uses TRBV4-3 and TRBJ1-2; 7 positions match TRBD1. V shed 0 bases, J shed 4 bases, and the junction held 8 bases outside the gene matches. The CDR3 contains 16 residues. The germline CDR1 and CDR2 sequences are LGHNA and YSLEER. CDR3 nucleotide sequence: TGCGCCAGCAGCCAAGAAGTGGGACAGACAGTCTATGGCTACACCTTC. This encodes CASSQEVGQTVYGYTF.

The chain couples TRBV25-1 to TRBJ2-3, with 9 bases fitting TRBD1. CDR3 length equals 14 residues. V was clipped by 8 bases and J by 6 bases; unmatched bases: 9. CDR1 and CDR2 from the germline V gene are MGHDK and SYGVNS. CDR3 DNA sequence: TGTGCCAGCTCCCCGGGACAGGGCCTGGATACGCAGTATTTT. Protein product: CASSPGQGLDTQYF.

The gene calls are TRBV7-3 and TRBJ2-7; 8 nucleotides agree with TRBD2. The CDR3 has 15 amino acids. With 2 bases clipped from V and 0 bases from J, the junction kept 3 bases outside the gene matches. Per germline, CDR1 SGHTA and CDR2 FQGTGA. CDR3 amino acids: CASSLELAVSYEQYF. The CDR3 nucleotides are TGTGCCAGCAGCTTAGAACTAGCGGTCTCCTACGAGCAGTACTTC. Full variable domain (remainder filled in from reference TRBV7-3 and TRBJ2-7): GAGVSQTPSNKVTEKGKYVELRCDPISGHTALYWYRQSLGQGPEFLIYFQGTGAADDSGLPNDRFFAVRPEGSVSTLKIQRTERGDSAVYLCASSLELAVSYEQYFGPGTRLTVT.

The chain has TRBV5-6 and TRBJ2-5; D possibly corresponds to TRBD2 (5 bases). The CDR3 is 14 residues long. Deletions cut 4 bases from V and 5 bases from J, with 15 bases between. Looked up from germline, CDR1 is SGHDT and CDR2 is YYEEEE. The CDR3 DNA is TGTGCCAGCAGCCCCGCGGGCCCGAAGGAGACCCAGTACTTC. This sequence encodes CASSPAGPKETQYF.

The CDR3 nucleotides are TGTGCCAGCAGTTTCGACAGGGCCAGATGGGCTTTCTTT. Its protein is CASSFDRARWAFF. The chain recombines TRBV27 with TRBJ1-1; 7 positions match TRBD1. V gave up 3 bases and J gave up 11 bases; unmatched junction bases: 9. The germline gives CDR1 MNHEY, CDR2 SMNVEV (reference sequence). This CDR3 is 13 amino acids long.

The CDR3 DNA is TGTGCCAGCAGCTTAGACACCGTCTATGGCTACACCTTC. Protein: CASSLDTVYGYTF. The chain recombines TRBV7-2 with TRBJ1-2; D gene ambiguous. The CDR3 runs 13 residues. The V end lost 1 base, the J end lost 4 bases, and 7 bases lay between the germline ends. From germline, CDR1 is SGHTA and CDR2 FQGNSA.

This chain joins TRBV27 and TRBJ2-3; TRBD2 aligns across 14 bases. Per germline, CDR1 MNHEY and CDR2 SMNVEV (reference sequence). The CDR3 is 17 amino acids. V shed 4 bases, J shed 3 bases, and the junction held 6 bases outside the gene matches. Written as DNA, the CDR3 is TGTGCCAGCAGTTCGGGACTAGCGGGAGTTGTAACAGATACGCAGTATTTT. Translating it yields CASSSGLAGVVTDTQYF.

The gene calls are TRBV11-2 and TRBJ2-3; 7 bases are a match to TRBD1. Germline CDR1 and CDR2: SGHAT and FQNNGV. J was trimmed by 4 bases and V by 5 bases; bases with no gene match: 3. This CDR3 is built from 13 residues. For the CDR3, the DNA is TGTGCCAGCAGCAAACAGGGGTCAGATACGCAGTATTTT. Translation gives CASSKQGSDTQYF.

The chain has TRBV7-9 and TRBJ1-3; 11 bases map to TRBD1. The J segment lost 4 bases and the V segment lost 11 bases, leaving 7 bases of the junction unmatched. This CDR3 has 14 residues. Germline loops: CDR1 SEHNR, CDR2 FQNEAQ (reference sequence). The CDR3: CAGQGALGGNTIYF. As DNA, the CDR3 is TGTGCCGGACAGGGGGCGTTGGGAGGAAACACCATATATTTT.

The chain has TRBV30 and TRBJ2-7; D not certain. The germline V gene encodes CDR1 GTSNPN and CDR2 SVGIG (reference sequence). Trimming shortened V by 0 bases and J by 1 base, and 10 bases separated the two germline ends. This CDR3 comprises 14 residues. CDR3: CAWSVPGVSYEQYF. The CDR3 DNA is TGTGCCTGGAGTGTACCCGGAGTATCCTACGAGCAGTACTTC. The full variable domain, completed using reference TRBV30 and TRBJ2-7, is SQTIHQWPATLVQPVGSPLSLECTVEGTSNPNLYWYRQAAGRGLQLLFYSVGIGQISSEVPQNLSASRPQDRQFILSSKKLLLSDSGFYLCAWSVPGVSYEQYFGPGTRLTVT.

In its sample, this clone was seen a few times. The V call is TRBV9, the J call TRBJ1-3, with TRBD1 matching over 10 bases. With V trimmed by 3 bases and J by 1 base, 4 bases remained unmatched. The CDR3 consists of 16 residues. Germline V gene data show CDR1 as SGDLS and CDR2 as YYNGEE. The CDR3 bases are TGTGCCAGCAGCGCCTGGGGACAGGGGTCTGGAAACACCATATATTTT. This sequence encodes CASSAWGQGSGNTIYF.

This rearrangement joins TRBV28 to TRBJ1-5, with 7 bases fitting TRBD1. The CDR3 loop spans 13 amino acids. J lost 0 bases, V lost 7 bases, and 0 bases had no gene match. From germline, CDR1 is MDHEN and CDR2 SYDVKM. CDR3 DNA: TGTGCCAGCAACAGGGGTAGCAATCAGCCCCAGCATTTT. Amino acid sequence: CASNRGSNQPQHF.

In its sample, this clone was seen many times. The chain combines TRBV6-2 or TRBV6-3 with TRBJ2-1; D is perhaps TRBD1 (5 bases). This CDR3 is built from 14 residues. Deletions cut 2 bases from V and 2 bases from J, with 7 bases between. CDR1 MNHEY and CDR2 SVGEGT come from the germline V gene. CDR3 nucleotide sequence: TGTGCCAGCAGTTACGAAGGGGCCTACAATGAGCAGTTCTTC. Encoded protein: CASSYEGAYNEQFF.

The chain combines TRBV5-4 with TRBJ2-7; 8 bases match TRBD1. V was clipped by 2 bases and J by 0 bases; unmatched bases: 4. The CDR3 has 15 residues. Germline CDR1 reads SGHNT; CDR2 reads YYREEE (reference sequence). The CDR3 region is CASSLQGGVSYEQYF. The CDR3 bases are TGTGCCAGCAGCTTACAGGGGGGTGTCTCCTACGAGCAGTACTTC.

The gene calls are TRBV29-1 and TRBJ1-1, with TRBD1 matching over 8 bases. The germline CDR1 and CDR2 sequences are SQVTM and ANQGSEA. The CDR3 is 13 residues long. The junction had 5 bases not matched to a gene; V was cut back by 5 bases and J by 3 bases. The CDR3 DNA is TGCAGCGTTAGCCAGGGGGCTGACACTGAAGCTTTCTTT. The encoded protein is CSVSQGADTEAFF.

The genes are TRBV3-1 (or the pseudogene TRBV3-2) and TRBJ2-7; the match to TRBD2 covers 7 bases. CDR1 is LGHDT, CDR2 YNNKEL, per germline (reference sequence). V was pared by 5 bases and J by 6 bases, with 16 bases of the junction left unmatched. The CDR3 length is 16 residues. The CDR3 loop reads CASSLIGGSILSEQYF. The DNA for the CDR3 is TGTGCCAGCAGCTTGATTGGCGGGAGTATTTTATCCGAGCAGTACTTC.

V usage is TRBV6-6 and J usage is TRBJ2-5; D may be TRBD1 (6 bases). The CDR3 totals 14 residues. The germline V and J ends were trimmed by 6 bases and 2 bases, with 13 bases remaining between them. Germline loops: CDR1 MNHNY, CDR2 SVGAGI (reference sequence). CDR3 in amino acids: CASRDRGEQETQYF. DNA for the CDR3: TGTGCCAGCAGGGACAGAGGAGAACAAGAGACCCAGTACTTC.

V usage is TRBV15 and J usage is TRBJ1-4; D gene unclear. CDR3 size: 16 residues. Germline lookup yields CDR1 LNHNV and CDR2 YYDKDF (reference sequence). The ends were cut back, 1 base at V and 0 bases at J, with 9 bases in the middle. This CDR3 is CATSRVLRATNEKLFF. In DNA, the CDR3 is TGTGCCACCAGCAGAGTTCTCCGGGCAACTAATGAAAAACTGTTTTTT. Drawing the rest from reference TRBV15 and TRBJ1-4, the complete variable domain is DAMVIQNPRYQVTQFGKPVTLSCSQTLNHNVMYWYQQKSSQAPKLLFHYYDKDFNNEADTPDNFQSRRPNTSFCFLDIRSPGLGDTAMYLCATSRVLRATNEKLFFGSGTQLSVL.

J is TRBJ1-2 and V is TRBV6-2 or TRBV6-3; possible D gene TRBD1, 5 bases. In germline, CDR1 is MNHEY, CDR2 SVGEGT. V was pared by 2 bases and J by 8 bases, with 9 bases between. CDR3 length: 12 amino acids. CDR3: CASSYVGRGYTF. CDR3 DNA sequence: TGTGCCAGCAGTTACGTGGGGCGCGGCTACACCTTC.

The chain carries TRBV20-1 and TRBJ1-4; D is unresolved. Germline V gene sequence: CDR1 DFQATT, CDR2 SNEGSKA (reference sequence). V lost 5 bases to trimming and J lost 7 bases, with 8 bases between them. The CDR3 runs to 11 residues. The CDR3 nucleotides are TGCAGTGCTCGGCGAGGTGAAAAACTGTTTTTT. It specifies CSARRGEKLFF.

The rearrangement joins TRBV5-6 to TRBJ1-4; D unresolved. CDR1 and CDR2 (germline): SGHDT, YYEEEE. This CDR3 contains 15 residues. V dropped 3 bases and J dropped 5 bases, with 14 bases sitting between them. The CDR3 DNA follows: TGTGCCAGCAGCTCCCCGGGTTGGCGGAATGAAAAACTGTTTTTT. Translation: CASSSPGWRNEKLFF.

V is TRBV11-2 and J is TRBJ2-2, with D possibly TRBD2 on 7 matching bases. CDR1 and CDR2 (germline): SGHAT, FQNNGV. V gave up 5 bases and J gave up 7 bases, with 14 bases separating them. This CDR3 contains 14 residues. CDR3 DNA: TGTGCCAGCAGCCCTCGTAGGGGGGGCGGGGAGCTGTTTTTT. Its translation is CASSPRRGGGELFF.

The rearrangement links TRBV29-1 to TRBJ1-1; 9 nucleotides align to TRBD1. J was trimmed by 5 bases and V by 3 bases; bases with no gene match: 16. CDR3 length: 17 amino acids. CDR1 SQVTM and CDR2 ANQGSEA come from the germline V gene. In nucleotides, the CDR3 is TGCAGCGTTGAGGGCACAGGGGGCGCTGGAATTAATACTGAAGCTTTCTTT. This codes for CSVEGTGGAGINTEAFF.

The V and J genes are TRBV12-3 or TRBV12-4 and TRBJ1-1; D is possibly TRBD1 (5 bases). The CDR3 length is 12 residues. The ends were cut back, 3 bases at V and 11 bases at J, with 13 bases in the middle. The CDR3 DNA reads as TGTGCCAGCAGTTTTGAAGGGGCAGGGGCTTTCTTT. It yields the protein CASSFEGAGAFF.

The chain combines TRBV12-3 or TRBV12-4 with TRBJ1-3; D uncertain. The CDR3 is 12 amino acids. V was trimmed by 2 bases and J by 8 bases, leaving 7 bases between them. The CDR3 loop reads CASSLRRDTIYF. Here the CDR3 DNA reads TGTGCCAGCAGTTTACGCCGGGACACCATATATTTT.